The next 3 T cell receptor beta chains were all read from a single sample in a study of T cell repertoires in aging, cancer and after chemotherapy. The template was genomic DNA from peripheral blood, not RNA. Rearranged V-D-J TRB sequences were amplified with a mixed TRB-A/B primer pool. TCRdb called the multiplex PCR reads again in MiXCR, with one record for every CDR3 protein. The sample has around 9,000 distinct CDR3 sequences; about 40% are singletons. The sample consisted of blood. The receptors derive from a human donor with a solid tumor.

The genes are TRBV12-3 or TRBV12-4 and TRBJ1-2; D remains unclear. V gave up 10 bases and J gave up 8 bases, with 20 bases separating them. The CDR3 extends over 13 amino acids. Written as DNA, the CDR3 is TGTGCCACCCAACTTAGTGCTGGTGGAGGCTACACCTTC. The encoded protein is CATQLSAGGGYTF.

V usage is TRBV12-3 or TRBV12-4 and J usage is TRBJ1-2; 7 nucleotides agree with TRBD1. This CDR3 spans 14 amino acids. The J segment lost 4 bases and the V segment lost 6 bases, leaving 8 bases of the junction unmatched. The CDR3 DNA reads TGTGCCAGCAGGAGACAGGGACCCGTCTATGGCTACACCTTC. Protein product: CASRRQGPVYGYTF.

V and J are TRBV11-3 and TRBJ2-1; 9 bases are shared with TRBD2. The V segment lost 5 bases and the J segment 15 bases; nucleotides outside the gene matches: 17. The germline CDR1 and CDR2 sequences are SGHNT and YENEEA. There are 15 residues in the CDR3. CDR3 coding DNA: TGTGCCAGCAGCACAGGGAAACTGGGACTAGCAGGTCCGTTCTTC. It codes for CASSTGKLGLAGPFF.